Only a few counts were recorded for the clone carrying this TCR beta chain. TCRdb independently ran MiXCR on the 5' RACE reads; one entry per CDR3 protein. This sample has hundreds of thousands of distinct CDR3 sequences; 13% to 15% occur once, and the top ten carry roughly a fifth. The data originate from a study of T-cell memory formation after mild COVID-19. Material: PBMCs or a T cell subset sorted from them (not recorded which). The TCR was taken from a man aged 18 to 29 who had mild COVID-19 (a few samples of this study predate the infection). Cell type and time point are not known.

The CDR3 coding sequence is TGCGCCAGCAGCCAGGCTACTAGCGGAAAAGAGACCCAGTACTTC. Residues: CASSQATSGKETQYF. The chain joins TRBV5-1 to TRBJ2-5, with 8 positions matching TRBD2. Germline values: CDR1 SGHRS, CDR2 YFSETQ. CDR3 length equals 15 residues. The J segment lost 3 bases and the V segment lost 4 bases, leaving 8 bases of the junction unmatched.